This TCR beta chain was sequenced during a study of OX40 agonist ivuxolimab in advanced cancers. The CDR3 is 14 residues long. The germline V and J ends were trimmed by 2 bases and 5 bases, with 10 bases remaining between them. The germline CDR1 and CDR2 sequences are KGHSH and LQKENI. This clone was counted only a few times. What it binds is unknown. Sequencing was performed with immunoSEQ multiplex PCR; in TCRdb, only in-frame clones are kept and a portion is missing. The table records over 60,000 clones, about 85% of them present only once. Study-wide results and limits: In a subset of nonresponders, normalized T-cell clonal expansion was also low. Antigen specificity was not determined for the expanded peripheral T cells. On average, a greater number of expanded clones characterised CD8+ T cells relative to CD4+.

The receptor was derived from an adult with an advanced solid tumor such as melanoma, head and neck, liver or kidney cancer. The sample was CD4+ or CD8+ T cells sorted from blood, taken in a trial of the OX40 agonist ivuxolimab. This rearrangement joins TRBV18 to TRBJ2-1; tentative D call: TRBD1 (6 bases). As DNA, the CDR3 is TGTGCCAGCTCACCAAGGACAGCGGACAATGAGCAGTTCTTC. Amino acids: CASSPRTADNEQFF.